The rows below give T cell receptor beta chains drawn from one sample of a study of T cell responses to AZD1222 COVID-19 vaccine. Sequencing used immunoSEQ multiplex PCR; TCRdb keeps in-frame clones, though not all of them. Seen here are about 56,000 clones, approximately 86% observed once, and the top ten hold roughly 7.2%. Sequences were derived from peripheral blood, sampled 28 days after the second AZD1222 dose. The receptors here all came from an adult who received the AZD1222 COVID-19 vaccine. Each CDR3 is given with its conserved first and last residue. The D gene is left open where the match is weak. Some rows have no size entry. The others give once, few or many, or a class for an expanded clone.

size: .
J: TRBJ1-5
V: TRBV28
D: .
DNA: TGTGCCAGCAGTTTCTCCGGTCAGCCCCAGCATTTT
CDR3: CASSFSGQPQHF

size: .
J: TRBJ2-5
V: TRBV7-9
D: TRBD1
DNA: TGTGCCAGCAGCTCTGGACAGGGGGGCGTCGGAGAGACCCAGTACTTC
CDR3: CASSSGQGGVGETQYF

size: .
J: TRBJ1-1
V: TRBV5-4
D: .
DNA: TGTGCCAGCACCTTGGGTTTCGGGGACACTGAAGCTTTCTTT
CDR3: CASTLGFGDTEAFF

size: once
J: TRBJ1-2
V: TRBV5-4
D: .
DNA: TGTGCCAGCAGCTGGGACGGATTACATTATGGCTACACCTTC
CDR3: CASSWDGLHYGYTF

size: .
J: TRBJ1-2
V: TRBV3-1/TRBV3-2
D: .
DNA: TGTGCCAGCAGCCAAGAGTTCTCGAATGGCTACACCTTC
CDR3: CASSQEFSNGYTF

size: .
J: TRBJ2-3
V: TRBV7-9
D: .
DNA: TGTGCCAGCAGCTTAGACGACTCAGATACGCAGTATTTT
CDR3: CASSLDDSDTQYF

size: .
J: TRBJ1-5
V: TRBV7-2
D: .
DNA: TGTGCCAGCAGCCCTAGGGGGGGATGGAGCAATCAGCCCCAGCATTTT
CDR3: CASSPRGGWSNQPQHF

size: .
J: TRBJ2-7
V: TRBV28
D: .
DNA: TGTGCCAGCAGTCCTGGGTCGGTAAGCTCCTACGAGCAGTACTTC
CDR3: CASSPGSVSSYEQYF

size: .
J: TRBJ1-1
V: TRBV7-8
D: TRBD1
DNA: TGTGCCAGCAGCTTAGAAGCAGGGGGGGACACTGAAGCTTTCTTT
CDR3: CASSLEAGGDTEAFF

size: .
J: TRBJ1-2
V: TRBV7-3
D: .
DNA: TGTGCCAGCAGCTTAACACCCGACAATCTCTATGGCTACACCTTC
CDR3: CASSLTPDNLYGYTF

size: few
J: TRBJ1-2
V: TRBV2
D: .
DNA: TGTGCCAGCAGTGAGAGCTGGGGTAACTATGGCTACACCTTC
CDR3: CASSESWGNYGYTF

size: .
J: TRBJ2-7
V: TRBV19
D: TRBD1
DNA: TGTGCCAGTAGCGGGACAGAAAGCTCCTACGAGCAGTACTTC
CDR3: CASSGTESSYEQYF

size: .
J: TRBJ2-7
V: TRBV19
D: .
DNA: TGTGCCAGTAGTGCCGACACTTTTCCCTCCTACGAGCAGTACTTC
CDR3: CASSADTFPSYEQYF

size: .
J: TRBJ2-7
V: TRBV19
D: TRBD1
DNA: TGTGCCAGTAGTATTACCCACGCACAGGGGCAAAACTACGAGCAGTACTTC
CDR3: CASSITHAQGQNYEQYF

size: .
J: TRBJ1-1
V: TRBV5-1
D: .
DNA: TGCGCCAGCAGCTTGCTGGCAGTGAACACTGAAGCTTTCTTT
CDR3: CASSLLAVNTEAFF

size: .
J: TRBJ1-5
V: TRBV7-8
D: TRBD1
DNA: TGTGCCAGCAGCTTAGCGTGGGCAGGGGGGGTAGGGTCCCAGCATTTT
CDR3: CASSLAWAGGVGSQHF

size: .
J: TRBJ1-2
V: TRBV10-3
D: .
DNA: TGTGCCATCAGCTTCGAAGGAATAAATGGCTACACCTTC
CDR3: CAISFEGINGYTF

size: .
J: TRBJ1-6
V: TRBV5-8
D: .
DNA: TGTGCCAGCAGCTTGGGACATTTTCGGGCCTATAATTCACCCCTCCACTTT
CDR3: CASSLGHFRAYNSPLHF

size: .
J: TRBJ2-1
V: TRBV21-1
D: .
DNA: TGTGCCAGCAGCATCACACAGGGGAATGAGCAGTTCTTC
CDR3: CASSITQGNEQFF

size: .
J: TRBJ2-2
V: TRBV7-7
D: .
DNA: TGTGCTAGCAGGGCGGGACAGAGCACCGGGGAGCTGTTTTTT
CDR3: CASRAGQSTGELFF

size: .
J: TRBJ2-3
V: TRBV29-1
D: TRBD2
DNA: TGCAGCGCCACGGGGAGCGGGGGAGGCACAGATACGCAGTATTTT
CDR3: CSATGSGGGTDTQYF

size: once
J: TRBJ1-5
V: TRBV19
D: .
DNA: TGTGCCAGTAGTATAGATATCACAGCGTATCAGCCCCAGCATTTT
CDR3: CASSIDITAYQPQHF

size: .
J: TRBJ1-1
V: TRBV3-1/TRBV3-2
D: .
DNA: TGTGCCAGCAGCCAAGAAGTAAACACTGAAGCTTTCTTT
CDR3: CASSQEVNTEAFF

size: .
J: TRBJ1-2
V: TRBV7-2
D: TRBD1
DNA: TGTGCCAGCAGCTCACACCAGGGGGGGGTTGGCTACACCTTC
CDR3: CASSSHQGGVGYTF

size: .
J: TRBJ2-5
V: TRBV29-1
D: .
DNA: TGCAGCGTTGAGGGCGATCAAGAGACCCAGTACTTC
CDR3: CSVEGDQETQYF

size: .
J: TRBJ1-1
V: TRBV2
D: .
DNA: TGTGCCAGCAGCGGGGCAGGGAACACTGAAGCTTTCTTT
CDR3: CASSGAGNTEAFF

size: .
J: TRBJ2-2
V: TRBV4-3
D: .
DNA: TGCGCCAGCAGCCAAGGAGACGGGCCCGGGGAGCTGTTTTTT
CDR3: CASSQGDGPGELFF

size: .
J: TRBJ2-3
V: TRBV28
D: TRBD2
DNA: TGTGCCAGCAGGGGGGCGAGCGGGAGGACCAGCACAGATACGCAGTATTTT
CDR3: CASRGASGRTSTDTQYF

size: .
J: TRBJ1-2
V: TRBV19
D: .
DNA: TGTGCCAGTAGTATAACAGGCTACTATGGCTACACCTTC
CDR3: CASSITGYYGYTF

size: .
J: TRBJ1-1
V: TRBV18
D: .
DNA: TGTGCCAGCTCACCACCGAGGGACAAGTATGAAGCTTTCTTT
CDR3: CASSPPRDKYEAFF

size: .
J: TRBJ2-1
V: TRBV24-1
D: .
DNA: TGTGCCACCAGTGTGCGGGTTAGAGGCGCAGAGCAGTTCTTC
CDR3: CATSVRVRGAEQFF

size: .
J: TRBJ1-2
V: TRBV19
D: .
DNA: TGTGCCAGTAGTATAGCCCGGGGCCCCGGCTACACCTTC
CDR3: CASSIARGPGYTF

size: .
J: TRBJ2-7
V: TRBV11-2
D: .
DNA: TGTGCCAGCAGCTTAGATACGCCCCCCCGGAACGAGCAGTACTTC
CDR3: CASSLDTPPRNEQYF

size: .
J: TRBJ1-2
V: TRBV19
D: .
DNA: TGTGCCAGTAGTATTGGCGCAGTGGGGTTCTACTATGGCTACACCTTC
CDR3: CASSIGAVGFYYGYTF

size: .
J: TRBJ2-6
V: TRBV3-1/TRBV3-2
D: .
DNA: TGTGCCAGCAGCCAAGATGTGGGCAGGTTCGTTCCTGGGGCCAACGTCCTGACTTTC
CDR3: CASSQDVGRFVPGANVLTF

size: .
J: TRBJ2-5
V: TRBV29-1
D: .
DNA: TGCAGCTCCTTGGGGCTTGGGACGGAGACCCAGTACTTC
CDR3: CSSLGLGTETQYF

size: .
J: TRBJ2-1
V: TRBV18
D: TRBD2
DNA: TGTGCCAGCTCGACTTCACTAGCGGGAGGCCTTTACAATGAGCAGTTCTTC
CDR3: CASSTSLAGGLYNEQFF

size: .
J: TRBJ2-1
V: TRBV27
D: .
DNA: TGTGCCAGCTGTGGTGCCGGGGGGCCGATGGTATACAATGAGCAGTTCTTC
CDR3: CASCGAGGPMVYNEQFF

size: few
J: TRBJ2-7
V: TRBV5-1
D: .
DNA: TGCGCCAGCAGCTTGGATTCCTCTGAGGAGCAGTACTTC
CDR3: CASSLDSSEEQYF

size: .
J: TRBJ2-3
V: TRBV5-1
D: .
DNA: TGCGCCAGCAGCTTGGGCCACCGTAGCACAGATACGCAGTATTTT
CDR3: CASSLGHRSTDTQYF

size: .
J: TRBJ1-2
V: TRBV7-9
D: .
DNA: TGTGCCAGCAGCTTAGCGCTCGTAAACTATGGCTACACCTTC
CDR3: CASSLALVNYGYTF

size: .
J: TRBJ2-3
V: TRBV7-8
D: .
DNA: TGTGCCAGCAGCTTAATGGGCAGCACAGATACGCAGTATTTT
CDR3: CASSLMGSTDTQYF

size: .
J: TRBJ1-2
V: TRBV21-1
D: .
DNA: TGTGCCAGCAGCCGAGGGGTAGGCTACACCTTC
CDR3: CASSRGVGYTF

size: .
J: TRBJ2-1
V: TRBV7-6
D: TRBD2
DNA: TGTGCCAGCAGCCCTTACCAGCGGGAGTCTAATGAGCAGTTCTTC
CDR3: CASSPYQRESNEQFF

size: .
J: TRBJ1-6
V: TRBV27
D: .
DNA: TGTGCCAGCACCCCTGAGGGGATCTCCTATAATTCACCCCTCCACTTT
CDR3: CASTPEGISYNSPLHF

size: few
J: TRBJ2-3
V: TRBV28
D: TRBD2
DNA: TGTGCCAGCAGTTACGGACTAGCAGCTAGCACAGATACGCAGTATTTT
CDR3: CASSYGLAASTDTQYF

size: .
J: TRBJ2-5
V: TRBV6-5
D: .
DNA: TGTGCCAGCAGTACCAATACAGAGACCCAGTACTTC
CDR3: CASSTNTETQYF

size: .
J: TRBJ2-1
V: TRBV27
D: .
DNA: TGTGCCAGCAGTTTGGGCGAGAGCGGAAATGAGCAGTTCTTC
CDR3: CASSLGESGNEQFF

size: .
J: TRBJ1-2
V: TRBV28
D: .
DNA: TGTGCCAGCAGTTTAGCAGGCCCCGGGGGCTACACCTTC
CDR3: CASSLAGPGGYTF

size: few
J: TRBJ2-7
V: TRBV10-3
D: .
DNA: TGTGCCATCAGTGAGTCTCATCCGAAGCAGTACTTC
CDR3: CAISESHPKQYF

size: .
J: TRBJ1-1
V: TRBV11-3
D: .
DNA: TGTGCCAGCAGCTTAGATCTGGGTAGCACTGAAGCTTTCTTT
CDR3: CASSLDLGSTEAFF

size: .
J: TRBJ2-1
V: TRBV5-1
D: TRBD2
DNA: TGCGCCAGCAGCCCTCCGGGACTAGCGGATTACAATGAGCAGTTCTTC
CDR3: CASSPPGLADYNEQFF

size: .
J: TRBJ2-3
V: TRBV5-5
D: .
DNA: TGTGCCAGCAGCTTGGCCGGGTCTAGCACAGATACGCAGTATTTT
CDR3: CASSLAGSSTDTQYF